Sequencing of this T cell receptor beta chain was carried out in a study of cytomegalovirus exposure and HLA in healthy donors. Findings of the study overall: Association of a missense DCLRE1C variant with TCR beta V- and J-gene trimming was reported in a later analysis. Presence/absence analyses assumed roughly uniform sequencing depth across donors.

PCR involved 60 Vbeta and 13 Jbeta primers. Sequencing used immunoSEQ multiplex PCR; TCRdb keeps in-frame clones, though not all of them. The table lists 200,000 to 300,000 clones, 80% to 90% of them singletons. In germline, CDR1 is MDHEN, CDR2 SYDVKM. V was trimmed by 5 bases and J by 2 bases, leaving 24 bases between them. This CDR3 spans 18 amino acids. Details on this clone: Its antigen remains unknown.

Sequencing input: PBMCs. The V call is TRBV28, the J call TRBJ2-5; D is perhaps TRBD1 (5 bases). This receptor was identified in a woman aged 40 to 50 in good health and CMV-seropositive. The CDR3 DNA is TGTGCCAGCAGTCCGCCCCCCGGTTGGCAGGGCGGACAAGAGACCCAGTACTTC. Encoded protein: CASSPPPGWQGGQETQYF.